Each of the 3 T cell receptor beta chains below was sequenced from the same sample in a study of blood T cell repertoires in COVID-19. Clones were sequenced by immunoSEQ multiplex PCR, and TCRdb holds only the in-frame ones, with some missing. The sample has more than 250,000 clones, 92% seen once; the top ten hold approximately 18%. Sequencing was done on a sample of PBMCs or T cells enriched from blood (not recorded which). Every receptor here comes from a woman younger than 45 who had recovered from COVID-19.

The rearrangement links TRBV2 to TRBJ1-5; 7 nucleotides agree with TRBD1. Germline-derived CDR1 and CDR2 are SNHLY and FYNNEI. Germline trimming cut 3 bases from V and 0 bases from J; bases unmatched to any gene: 2. The CDR3 extends over 15 amino acids. The CDR3 loop is CASSETGYSNQPQHF. DNA of the CDR3: TGTGCCAGCAGTGAGACAGGGTATAGCAATCAGCCCCAGCATTTT.

The chain combines TRBV28 with TRBJ1-1, with no clear D. CDR3 length: 13 amino acids. Trimming took 6 bases from V and 3 from J, leaving 11 bases between them. Germline lookup yields CDR1 MDHEN and CDR2 SYDVKM. CDR3 bases: TGTGCCAGCAGATCCTGGAGCCACACTGAAGCTTTCTTT. Residues: CASRSWSHTEAFF.

The gene calls are TRBV24-1 and TRBJ2-1, with TRBD2 identical over 11 bases. CDR1 and CDR2 (germline): KGHDR, SFDVKD. The CDR3 spans 16 residues. The V gene end was trimmed by 3 bases and the J gene end by 7 bases; junction bases not matched to a gene: 7. The CDR3 loop reads CATSDPASSGRNEQFF. Here the CDR3 DNA reads TGTGCCACCAGTGATCCGGCCTCTAGCGGGAGGAATGAGCAGTTCTTC.